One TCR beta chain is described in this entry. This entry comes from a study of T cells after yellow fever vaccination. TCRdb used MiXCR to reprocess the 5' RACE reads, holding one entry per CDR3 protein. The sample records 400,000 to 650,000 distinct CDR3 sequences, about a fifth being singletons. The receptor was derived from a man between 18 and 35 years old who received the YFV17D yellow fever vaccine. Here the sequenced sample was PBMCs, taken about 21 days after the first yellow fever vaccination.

CDR3 amino acids: CSARDDRAGANQETQYF. The CDR3 region has the DNA TGCAGTGCTAGAGATGATCGGGCAGGGGCGAACCAAGAGACCCAGTACTTC. The chain uses TRBV20-1 and TRBJ2-5; perhaps TRBD1 as D (6 bases). The CDR3 is 17 residues long. Looked up from germline, CDR1 is DFQATT and CDR2 is SNEGSKA (reference sequence). V lost 0 bases and J lost 0, with 17 bases in between.